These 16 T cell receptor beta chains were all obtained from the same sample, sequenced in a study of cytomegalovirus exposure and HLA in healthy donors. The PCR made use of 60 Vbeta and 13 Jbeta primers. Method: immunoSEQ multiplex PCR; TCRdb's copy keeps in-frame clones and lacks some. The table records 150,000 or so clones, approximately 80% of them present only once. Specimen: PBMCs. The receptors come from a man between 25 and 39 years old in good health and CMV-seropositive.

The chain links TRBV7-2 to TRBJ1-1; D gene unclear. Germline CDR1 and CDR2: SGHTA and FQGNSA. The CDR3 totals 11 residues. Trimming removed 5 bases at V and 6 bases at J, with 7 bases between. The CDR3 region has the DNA TGTGCCAGCAGCCAATACTCTGAAGCTTTCTTT. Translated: CASSQYSEAFF.

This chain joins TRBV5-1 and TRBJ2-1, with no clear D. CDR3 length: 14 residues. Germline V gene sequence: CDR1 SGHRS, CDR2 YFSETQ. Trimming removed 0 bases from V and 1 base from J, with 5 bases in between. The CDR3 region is CASSLAVSYNEQFF. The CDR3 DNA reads TGCGCCAGCAGCTTGGCTGTTTCCTACAATGAGCAGTTCTTC.

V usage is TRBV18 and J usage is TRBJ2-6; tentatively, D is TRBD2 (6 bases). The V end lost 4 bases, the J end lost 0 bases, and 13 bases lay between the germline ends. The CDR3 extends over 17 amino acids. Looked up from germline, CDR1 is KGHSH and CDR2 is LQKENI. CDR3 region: CASSQGTGGSGANVLTF. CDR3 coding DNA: TGTGCCAGCTCACAAGGGACCGGGGGCTCTGGGGCCAACGTCCTGACTTTC.

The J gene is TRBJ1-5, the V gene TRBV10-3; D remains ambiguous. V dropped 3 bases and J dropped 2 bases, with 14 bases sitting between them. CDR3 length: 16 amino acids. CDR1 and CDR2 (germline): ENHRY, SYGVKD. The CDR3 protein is CAISERKGGGNQPQHF. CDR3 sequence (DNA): TGTGCCATCAGTGAAAGGAAAGGAGGCGGCAATCAGCCCCAGCATTTT.

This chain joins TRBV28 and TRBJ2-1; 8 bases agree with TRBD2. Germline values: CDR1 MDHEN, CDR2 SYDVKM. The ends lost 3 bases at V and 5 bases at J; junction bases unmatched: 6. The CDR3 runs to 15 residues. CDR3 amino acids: CASSFPAGVNNEQFF. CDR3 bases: TGTGCCAGCAGTTTCCCAGCGGGAGTTAACAATGAGCAGTTCTTC.

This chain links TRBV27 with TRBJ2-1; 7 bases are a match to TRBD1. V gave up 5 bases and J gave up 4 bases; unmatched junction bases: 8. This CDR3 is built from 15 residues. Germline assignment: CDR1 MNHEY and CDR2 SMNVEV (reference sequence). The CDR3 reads CASSPDRESYNEQFF. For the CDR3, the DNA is TGTGCCAGCAGTCCCGACAGGGAATCATACAATGAGCAGTTCTTC.

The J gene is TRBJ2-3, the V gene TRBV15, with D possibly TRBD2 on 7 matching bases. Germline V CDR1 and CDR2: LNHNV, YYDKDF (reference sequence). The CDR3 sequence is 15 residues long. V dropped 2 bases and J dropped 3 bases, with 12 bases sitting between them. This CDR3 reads CATSRTGRVTDTQYF. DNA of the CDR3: TGTGCCACCAGCAGAACAGGGAGGGTAACAGATACGCAGTATTTT.

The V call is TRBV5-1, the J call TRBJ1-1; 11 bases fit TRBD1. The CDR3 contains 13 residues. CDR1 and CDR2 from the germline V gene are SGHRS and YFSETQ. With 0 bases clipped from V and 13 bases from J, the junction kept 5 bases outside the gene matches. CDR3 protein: CASSLADRGLGFF. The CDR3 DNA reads TGCGCCAGCAGCTTGGCGGACAGGGGGCTCGGTTTCTTT.

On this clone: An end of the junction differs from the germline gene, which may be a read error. The CDR3 is CSSTKSDRGLNQPQHF. In DNA form, the CDR3 reads TGTTCCAGCACCAAATCGGACAGGGGACTGAATCAGCCCCAGCATTTT. The chain employs TRBV7-9 and TRBJ1-5, with 9 bases fitting TRBD1. This CDR3 region has 16 residues. Germline CDR1 and CDR2: SEHNR and FQNEAQ (reference sequence).

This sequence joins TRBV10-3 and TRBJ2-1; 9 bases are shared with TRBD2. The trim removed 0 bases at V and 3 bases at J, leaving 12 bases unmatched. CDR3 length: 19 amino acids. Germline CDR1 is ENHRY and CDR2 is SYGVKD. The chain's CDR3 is CAISESAGASGTYYNEQFF. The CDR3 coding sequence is TGTGCCATCAGTGAGTCGGCGGGAGCTAGCGGGACTTACTACAATGAGCAGTTCTTC.

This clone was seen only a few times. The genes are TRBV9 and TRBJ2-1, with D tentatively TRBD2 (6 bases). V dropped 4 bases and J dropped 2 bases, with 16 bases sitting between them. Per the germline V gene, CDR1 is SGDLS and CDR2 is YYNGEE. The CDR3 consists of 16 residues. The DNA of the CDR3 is TGTGCCAGCAGCCCCCGTTCTAGCGCTACCTACAATGAGCAGTTCTTC. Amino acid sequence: CASSPRSSATYNEQFF.

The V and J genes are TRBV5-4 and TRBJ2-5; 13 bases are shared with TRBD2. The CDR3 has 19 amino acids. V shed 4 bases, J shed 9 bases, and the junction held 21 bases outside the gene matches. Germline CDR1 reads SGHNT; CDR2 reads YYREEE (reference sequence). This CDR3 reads CASSPGQGLAGRGLLSQYF. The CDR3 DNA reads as TGTGCCAGCAGCCCCGGACAGGGACTAGCGGGAAGGGGTCTTTTGTCCCAGTACTTC. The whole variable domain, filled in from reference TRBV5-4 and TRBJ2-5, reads ETGVTQSPTHLIKTRGQQVTLRCSSQSGHNTVSWYQQALGQGPQFIFQYYREEENGRGNFPPRFSGLQFPNYSSELNVNALELDDSALYLCASSPGQGLAGRGLLSQYFGPGTRLLVL.

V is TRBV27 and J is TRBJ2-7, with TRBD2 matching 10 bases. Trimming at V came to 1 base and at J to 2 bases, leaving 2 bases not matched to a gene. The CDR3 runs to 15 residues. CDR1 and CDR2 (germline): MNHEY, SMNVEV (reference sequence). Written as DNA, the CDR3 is TGTGCCAGCAGTTTATGGGGGACTAGCGCCTACGAGCAGTACTTC. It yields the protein CASSLWGTSAYEQYF.

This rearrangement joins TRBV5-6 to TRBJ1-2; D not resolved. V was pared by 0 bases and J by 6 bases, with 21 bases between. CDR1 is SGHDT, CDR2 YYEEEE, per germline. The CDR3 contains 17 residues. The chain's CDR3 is CASSLAFSLAGTDGYTF. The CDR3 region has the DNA TGTGCCAGCAGCTTGGCGTTTTCTCTGGCGGGAACAGATGGCTACACCTTC.

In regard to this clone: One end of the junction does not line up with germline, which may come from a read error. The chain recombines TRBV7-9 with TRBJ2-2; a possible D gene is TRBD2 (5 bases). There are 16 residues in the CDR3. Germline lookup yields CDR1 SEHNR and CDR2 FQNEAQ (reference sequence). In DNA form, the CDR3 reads TGTTCCAGCAGCTTACTCCCAGACGAGGGTAGCGGGGAGCTGTTTTTT. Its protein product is CSSSLLPDEGSGELFF. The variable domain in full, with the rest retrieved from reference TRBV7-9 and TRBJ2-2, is DTGVSQNPRHKITKRGQNVTFRCDPISEHNRLYWYRQTLGQGPEFLTYFQNEAQLEKSRLLSDRFSAERPKGSFSTLEIQRTEQGDSAMYLCSSSLLPDEGSGELFFGEGSRLTVL.

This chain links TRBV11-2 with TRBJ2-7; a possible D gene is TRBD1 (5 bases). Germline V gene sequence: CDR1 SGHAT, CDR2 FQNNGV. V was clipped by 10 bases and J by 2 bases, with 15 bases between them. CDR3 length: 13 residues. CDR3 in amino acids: CATAAGPTYEQYF. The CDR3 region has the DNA TGTGCCACCGCCGCAGGGCCTACCTACGAGCAGTACTTC.